One sample yielded the 21 T cell receptor beta chains listed below, sequenced in a study of T cells in women clearing cervical HPV infection. Produced via immunoSEQ multiplex PCR; TCRdb's table is partial and in-frame only. This sample contains about 23,000 clones. The source material was blood buffy coat. These receptors all stem from a woman aged 18-70 years with a cervical HPV16 infection that either progressed to CIN3+ or cleared (not recorded which).

Its frequency marks this clone as medium-sized (0.01 to 0.1%). This CDR3 reads CASSLTVSETQYF. The part of the CDR3 DNA that was read is TGTGCCAGCAGCCTCACTGTGAGCGAGACC. This chain joins TRBV7-3 and TRBJ2-5; no definite D call. The CDR3 end is not reached by the read, which stops 3 residues before it; the germline J gene fills it in. This CDR3 region has 13 residues. Per the germline V gene, CDR1 is SGHTA and CDR2 is FQGTGA. Trimming took off 5 bases at V and 5 bases at J, with 12 bases between the two ends. Full variable domain (missing parts from reference TRBV7-3 and TRBJ2-5): GAGVSQTPSNKVTEKGKYVELRCDPISGHTALYWYRQSLGQGPEFLIYFQGTGAADDSGLPNDRFFAVRPEGSVSTLKIQRTERGDSAVYLCASSLTVSETQYFGPGTRLLVL.

A remark on this clone: The read stops 3 residues short of the end of the CDR3; the missing end is completed from the germline J gene. The genes are TRBV19 and TRBJ2-7, with 7 bases that match TRBD1. CDR3 length equals 15 residues. Looked up from germline, CDR1 is LNHDA and CDR2 is SQIVND (reference sequence). The J segment lost 3 bases and the V segment lost 3 bases, leaving 8 bases of the junction unmatched. The CDR3: CASSITGDGGYEQYF. Partial CDR3 DNA: TGTGCCAGTAGTATTACAGGGGATGGGGGCTACGAG.

Notes on this clone: The sequenced fragment ends 3 residues before the CDR3 boundary, so the rest is inferred from the germline J gene. The J gene is TRBJ2-1, the V gene TRBV5-1; a weak D match, TRBD2 (7 bases). This CDR3 comprises 17 residues. The V end was cut by 4 bases, the J end by 3 bases, with 20 bases between. CDR1 and CDR2 from the germline V gene are SGHRS and YFSETQ. Incomplete CDR3 DNA: TGCGCCAGCAGCCCCTGGAGGGGGGGGACAAACTACAATGAG. Amino acid sequence: CASSPWRGGTNYNE. The entire CDR3 reads CASSPWRGGTNYNEQFF. Using reference TRBV5-1 and TRBJ2-1 for the parts outside the CDR3, the full variable domain is KAGVTQTPRYLIKTRGQQVTLSCSPISGHRSVSWYQQTPGQGLQFLFEYFSETQRNKGNFPGRFSGRQFSNSRSEMNVSTLELGDSALYLCASSPWRGGTNYNEQFFGPGTRLTVL.

Comments on this clone: Sequencing ends 3 residues short of the CDR3 end; the germline J gene provides the rest. The rearrangement joins TRBV19 to TRBJ2-2, with TRBD2 matching over 10 bases. This CDR3 is 15 amino acids long. Germline loops: CDR1 LNHDA, CDR2 SQIVND (reference sequence). V lost 7 bases, J lost 4 bases, and 6 bases stayed unmatched. The CDR3 bases that were read are TGTGCCAGTAAAATAGCGGGAGGACCCACCGGGGAG. This codes for CASKIAGGPTGE. The whole CDR3 region reads CASKIAGGPTGELFF. Variable domain in full (rest from reference TRBV19 and TRBJ2-2): DGGITQSPKYLFRKEGQNVTLSCEQNLNHDAMYWYRQDPGQGLRLIYYSQIVNDFQKGDIAEGYSVSREKKESFPLTVTSAQKNPTAFYLCASKIAGGPTGELFFGEGSRLTVL.

Points on this clone: The missing CDR3 end, 3 residues past where the read stops, is filled in from the germline J gene. V usage is TRBV29-1 and J usage is TRBJ2-3; TRBD1 aligns across 7 bases. The ends lost 6 bases at V and 5 bases at J; junction bases unmatched: 11. The germline gives CDR1 SQVTM, CDR2 ANQGSEA. The CDR3 totals 14 residues. The CDR3 here is CSVRQGNSLDTQYF. The DNA read from the CDR3 is TGCAGCGTCCGACAGGGTAATTCTCTAGATACG.

Comment on this clone: The CDR3 end is not reached by the read, which stops 3 residues before it; the germline J gene fills it in. V is TRBV2 and J is TRBJ1-1; possible D gene TRBD1, 5 bases. The CDR3 loop spans 15 amino acids. The V and J ends lost 2 bases and 3 bases respectively, with 13 bases between them. CDR1 and CDR2 from the germline V gene are SNHLY and FYNNEI. The chain's CDR3 is CASSEQGKGYTEAFF. The sequenced part of the CDR3 DNA is TGTGCCAGCAGTGAACAGGGAAAAGGGTACACTGAA. The full variable domain, in which reference TRBV2 and TRBJ1-1 provide the parts outside the CDR3, is EPEVTQTPSHQVTQMGQEVILRCVPISNHLYFYWYRQILGQKVEFLVSFYNNEISEKSEIFDDQFSVERPDGSNFTLKIRSTKLEDSAMYFCASSEQGKGYTEAFFGQGTRLTVV.

Details on this clone: Sequencing ends 3 residues short of the CDR3 end; the germline J gene provides the rest. The V and J genes are TRBV5-4 and TRBJ2-2, with TRBD2 as a possible D gene (6 bases). The CDR3 has 14 amino acids. Germline CDR1 and CDR2: SGHNT and YYREEE (reference sequence). The germline V and J ends were trimmed by 3 bases and 5 bases, with 11 bases remaining between them. CDR3 sequence: CASSSGAGTGELFF. The CDR3 bases that were read are TGTGCCAGCAGCTCCGGGGCGGGGACCGGGGAG.

Comments on this clone: The sequence runs out 3 residues before the end of the CDR3; the remainder is reconstructed from the germline J gene. This chain uses TRBV7-3 with TRBJ2-3; D is unclear. The CDR3 is made up of 12 amino acids. CDR1 is SGHTA, CDR2 FQGTGA, per germline. V lost 4 bases and J 6 bases, leaving 8 bases between the germline ends. CDR3 DNA (partial): TGTGCCAGCAGCTCCGCCAGTGATACG. Translated: CASSSASDT. Given in full, the CDR3 is CASSSASDTQYF.

Concerning this clone itself: The CDR3 is cut off 3 residues early in the read; its end comes from the germline J gene. The chain employs TRBV24-1 and TRBJ2-3; no reliable D call. From germline, CDR1 is KGHDR and CDR2 SFDVKD. V was shortened by 5 bases and J by 1 base, with 6 bases between the two germline ends. This CDR3 region has 13 residues. This CDR3 reads CATSVAGTDTQYF. The CDR3 DNA, read in part, is TGTGCCACCAGTGTGGCGGGCACAGATACG.

In regard to this clone: Read data end 3 residues before the CDR3 end; the end is taken from the germline J gene. The chain couples TRBV20-1 to TRBJ1-1; 7 bases map to TRBD1. Germline V gene data show CDR1 as DFQATT and CDR2 as SNEGSKA (reference sequence). Trimming at V came to 3 bases and at J to 3 bases, leaving 4 bases not matched to a gene. The CDR3 consists of 13 residues. Incomplete CDR3 DNA: TGCAGTGCTAGGTGGCAGGGGGACACTGAA. Its protein product is CSARWQGDTE. The whole CDR3 region reads CSARWQGDTEAFF.

As regards this clone: The read ends 3 residues early relative to the CDR3; the germline J gene fills the gap. V and J are TRBV24-1 and TRBJ2-1, with 7 bases fitting TRBD1. V lost 3 bases and J lost 6; bases outside the gene matches: 7. This CDR3 spans 15 amino acids. The germline CDR1 and CDR2 sequences are KGHDR and SFDVKD. CDR3 in amino acids: CATSDHKTGINEQFF. CDR3 bases read: TGTGCCACCAGTGATCACAAGACAGGGATCAATGAG.

Concerning this clone: The missing CDR3 end, 3 residues past where the read stops, is filled in from the germline J gene. The V gene is TRBV20-1, the J gene TRBJ2-4; tentative D call: TRBD1 (5 bases). The germline gives CDR1 DFQATT, CDR2 SNEGSKA (reference sequence). Between the trimmed V and J ends, which lost 3 bases and 4 bases, there was a span of 22 bases. The CDR3 runs 17 residues. The CDR3 spells CSASRGWSPGQKNIQYF. The CDR3 bases that were read are TGCAGTGCTAGTAGGGGCTGGAGCCCCGGACAAAAAAACATT.

Remarks on this clone: The read halts 3 residues ahead of the CDR3 end, with the missing end drawn from the germline J gene. The chain couples TRBV2 to TRBJ1-2; possible D gene TRBD1, 6 bases. This CDR3 has 12 amino acids. CDR1 SNHLY and CDR2 FYNNEI come from the germline V gene. V lost 5 bases and J 3 bases, leaving 7 bases between the germline ends. CDR3 DNA, as far as it was read: TGTGCCAGCAGTCGACAGGACTATGGC. This codes for CASSRQDYG. The CDR3 in full is CASSRQDYGYTF.

In the case of this clone: The read halts 3 residues ahead of the CDR3 end, with the missing end drawn from the germline J gene. The sample holds other DNA sequences that translate to the same CDR3. The chain couples TRBV11-2 to TRBJ2-7, with TRBD1 matching over 7 bases. Germline CDR1 reads SGHAT; CDR2 reads FQNNGV. The ends lost 5 bases at V and 4 bases at J; junction bases unmatched: 8. The CDR3 runs 14 residues. This chain's CDR3 is CASSVRQGGYEQYF. CDR3 bases read: TGTGCCAGCAGCGTGCGACAGGGTGGGTACGAG.

Points on this clone: The read terminates 3 residues ahead of where the CDR3 ends, so the germline J gene completes it. V is TRBV2 and J is TRBJ1-1; TRBD1 aligns across 10 bases. CDR1 and CDR2 from the germline V gene are SNHLY and FYNNEI. The CDR3 sequence is 14 residues long. The junction had 7 bases not matched to a gene; V was cut back by 6 bases and J by 6 bases. The CDR3 sequence: CASSPGTGASEAFF. The DNA read from the CDR3 is TGTGCCAGCAGCCCCGGGACAGGGGCCTCTGAA.

This CDR3 reads CSVQNSGEAFF. CDR3 DNA (partial): TGCAGCGTCCAAAATAGTGGTGAA. The chain joins TRBV29-1 to TRBJ1-1; D is uncertain. Read data end 3 residues before the CDR3 end; the end is taken from the germline J gene. The V gene's germline CDR1 is SQVTM and CDR2 ANQGSEA. CDR3 length: 11 amino acids. V lost 6 bases and J 7 bases, leaving 12 bases between the germline ends.

Regarding this clone: The CDR3 is cut off 3 residues early in the read; its end comes from the germline J gene. The V call is TRBV7-3, the J call TRBJ2-1, with 10 nucleotides matching TRBD2. The CDR3 has 15 residues. After removal of 5 bases from V and 6 bases from J, the junction contained 7 bases not matched to a gene. CDR1 SGHTA and CDR2 FQGTGA come from the germline V gene. Partial CDR3 DNA: TGTGCCAGCAGCCTGGGGACTAGCGAAACCAATGAG. Encoded protein: CASSLGTSETNE. The complete CDR3 protein is CASSLGTSETNEQFF.

On this clone: The observed sequence ends 3 residues before the CDR3 terminus, with the missing tail filled in from the germline J gene. This sequence joins TRBV6-2 or TRBV6-3 and TRBJ2-2; D perhaps matches TRBD1 (6 bases). Germline lookup yields CDR1 MNHEY and CDR2 SVGEGT. V was cut by 6 bases and J by 4 bases, with 15 bases left in between. The CDR3 has 15 residues. Here the CDR3 reads CASRDRSSGTGELFF. The sequenced part of the CDR3 DNA is TGTGCCAGCAGAGACAGGTCTTCGGGCACCGGGGAG.

A word on this clone: The CDR3 goes on 3 residues after the read ends, and that part is filled in from the germline J gene. The chain recombines TRBV19 with TRBJ1-2; no definite D call. The germline V gene has CDR1 LNHDA and CDR2 SQIVND (reference sequence). V was clipped by 1 base and J by 4 bases, with 16 bases between them. CDR3 length: 16 amino acids. The CDR3 here is CASSIVAKGLVYGYTF. The sequenced part of the CDR3 DNA is TGTGCCAGTAGTATAGTGGCCAAGGGTCTTGTCTATGGC.

As for this clone: The CDR3 end falls 3 residues outside the read, so it is completed with the germline J gene. The chain couples TRBV7-2 to TRBJ1-6, with 9 nucleotides matching TRBD1. Trimming at V came to 5 bases and at J to 8 bases, leaving 7 bases not matched to a gene. The germline V gene has CDR1 SGHTA and CDR2 FQGNSA. The CDR3 loop spans 15 amino acids. This CDR3 is CASSPEGTGYSPLHF. The sequenced part of the CDR3 DNA is TGTGCCAGCAGCCCAGAGGGGACAGGGTATTCACCC.

Remarks on this clone: The read comes to an end 3 residues before the CDR3 does, leaving the germline J gene to fill in the end. The chain carries TRBV7-6 and TRBJ2-5; D might be TRBD1 (7 bases). Germline CDR1 reads SGHVS; CDR2 reads FNYEAQ. The V and J ends lost 4 bases and 0 bases respectively, with 15 bases between them. This CDR3 region has 16 residues. The CDR3 DNA, read in part, is TGTGCCAGCAGCTCCCGCGCGGGACAGTACCAAGAGACC. Translated, it gives CASSSRAGQYQET. The complete CDR3 reads CASSSRAGQYQETQYF.